What follows are 10 T cell receptor beta chains derived from one specimen sequenced in a study of technical replicates of blood from a handful of donors. The assay was immunoSEQ multiplex PCR, and TCRdb's table has in-frame clones only and misses some. Of under 85,000 clones in the sample, roughly 97% were seen once. The specimen sequenced was T cells isolated from PBMCs. These TCRs come from a human donor in good health.

This clone has only one observation. V usage is TRBV4-1 and J usage is TRBJ1-1, with no clear D. CDR1 is MGHRA, CDR2 YSYEKL, per germline. This CDR3 is built from 15 residues. The germline V and J ends were trimmed by 1 base and 6 bases, with 15 bases remaining between them. DNA for the CDR3: TGCGCCAGCAGCCAAGTAGGGCGGGAGATGCCTGAAGCTTTCTTT. Its translation is CASSQVGREMPEAFF.

This clone was detected only once. The J gene is TRBJ1-3, the V gene TRBV27; TRBD1 might be the D (6 bases). The germline V gene has CDR1 MNHEY and CDR2 SMNVEV (reference sequence). The ends were cut back, 2 bases at V and 0 bases at J, with 11 bases in the middle. The CDR3 length is 16 residues. The CDR3 DNA reads TGTGCCAGCAGTTTAACAGGGATATTCTCTGGAAACACCATATATTTT. The encoded protein is CASSLTGIFSGNTIYF.

This rearrangement joins TRBV7-3 to TRBJ2-5, with D perhaps matching TRBD1 (6 bases). Between the trimmed V and J ends, which lost 0 bases and 5 bases, there was a span of 10 bases. Per germline, CDR1 SGHTA and CDR2 FQGTGA. The CDR3 has 14 residues. The CDR3 bases are TGTGCCAGCAGCTTAACCCACAGGGTGGAGACCCAGTACTTC. Translation gives CASSLTHRVETQYF. The entire variable domain, with the rest obtained from reference TRBV7-3 and TRBJ2-5, is as follows: GAGVSQTPSNKVTEKGKYVELRCDPISGHTALYWYRQSLGQGPEFLIYFQGTGAADDSGLPNDRFFAVRPEGSVSTLKIQRTERGDSAVYLCASSLTHRVETQYFGPGTRLLVL.

The CDR3 loop reads CAWKQNTGELFF. The DNA of the CDR3 is TGTGCCTGGAAGCAGAACACCGGGGAGCTGTTTTTT. The V and J genes are TRBV30 and TRBJ2-2; D remains unclear. CDR1 and CDR2 from the germline V gene are GTSNPN and SVGIG (reference sequence). The CDR3 has 12 residues. The V end lost 4 bases, the J end lost 1 base, and 4 bases lay between the germline ends.

In this sample, this clone turned up once. This rearrangement joins TRBV29-1 to TRBJ2-7; D perhaps matches TRBD1 (6 bases). This CDR3 is 13 amino acids long. V shed 5 bases and J shed 0 bases, with 11 bases lying between them. Germline CDR1 SQVTM, CDR2 ANQGSEA. The CDR3 DNA reads TGCAGCGTTAACAGGGAGAGCTCCTACGAGCAGTACTTC. Its protein product is CSVNRESSYEQYF.

The chain is built from TRBV6-5 and TRBJ1-5; D might be TRBD1 (6 bases). CDR1 and CDR2 from the germline V gene are MNHEY and SVGAGI. There are 13 residues in the CDR3. Trimming took 6 bases from V and 4 from J, leaving 10 bases between them. CDR3 residues: CASRQGRNQPQHF. The CDR3 DNA reads TGTGCCAGCAGACAGGGCCGGAATCAGCCCCAGCATTTT.

The chain uses TRBV27 and TRBJ2-1, with 11 bases fitting TRBD2. V shed 2 bases, J shed 0 bases, and the junction held 6 bases outside the gene matches. This CDR3 comprises 18 residues. Germline-derived CDR1 and CDR2 are MNHEY and SMNVEV (reference sequence). The CDR3 DNA is TGTGCCAGCAGTTTAAGGACTAGCGGGCTCAGCTCCTACAATGAGCAGTTCTTC. Its translation: CASSLRTSGLSSYNEQFF.

The chain joins TRBV2 to TRBJ2-3, with 15 bases that match TRBD2. From germline, CDR1 is SNHLY and CDR2 FYNNEI. The CDR3 loop spans 17 amino acids. Germline trimming cut 10 bases from V and 6 bases from J; bases unmatched to any gene: 14. CDR3 sequence (DNA): TGTGCCACCCTATCGGGACTAGCGGGAGGTTTGGCGGATACGCAGTATTTT. It specifies CATLSGLAGGLADTQYF.

This chain uses TRBV7-3 with TRBJ2-3, with TRBD2 matching over 8 bases. The CDR3 totals 14 residues. The J segment lost 0 bases and the V segment lost 8 bases, leaving 4 bases of the junction unmatched. Germline-derived CDR1 and CDR2 are SGHTA and FQGTGA. The CDR3 spells CASASGLSTDTQYF. CDR3 bases: TGTGCCAGCGCTAGCGGGTTAAGCACAGATACGCAGTATTTT.

This clone was observed a single time. The chain is built from TRBV6-5 and TRBJ2-2, with 10 nucleotides matching TRBD1. The germline V gene has CDR1 MNHEY and CDR2 SVGAGI. J gave up 6 bases and V 6 bases, and 7 bases lay outside the gene matches. The CDR3 runs to 15 residues. DNA for the CDR3: TGTGCCAGCAGCTCGACAGGGGGCGCGTCCGGGGAGCTGTTTTTT. Translation gives CASSSTGGASGELFF.